The T cell receptor beta chain described here comes from a study of blood T cells in healthy people across ages. Looking at the study overall: Every two T cells gave about one barcoded beta molecule via template switching.

CDR3 length: 15 residues. Trimming took 4 bases from V and 2 from J; bases not matched to a gene: 6. CDR1 is SGHDT and CDR2 is YYEEEE in the germline V gene. On this clonotype: The target antigen is unknown.

Study-level findings and limits: Lack of knowledge of donor CMV status possibly confounded expanded clonotype changes. While age rose, TCR beta diversity per million T cells dropped in a roughly linear way.

A second PCR of 7 to 11 cycles used a sample-barcoded 5' primer and a J-beta primer mix. Every individual sample yielded 2.5 million or more paired-end reads (each containing CDR3). TCRdb redid the calling of the 5' RACE reads with MiXCR, one entry per CDR3 protein. The table has 700,000 to 950,000 distinct CDR3 sequences, roughly 64% seen once. This clonotype was sampled from a man aged 30-40 years in good health. The chain recombines TRBV5-6 with TRBJ2-3; 8 bases match TRBD1. Sequenced material: blood. Here the CDR3 reads CASSVTGGTTDTQYF. As DNA, the CDR3 is TGTGCCAGCAGCGTCACAGGGGGGACCACAGATACGCAGTATTTT.